These T cell receptor beta chains were read from a single sample in a study of shared clonotypes between healthy human individuals. The method was immunoSEQ multiplex PCR; TCRdb's version includes in-frame clones alone and lacks a portion of them. The sample lists about 1.1 million clones, about 72% occurring once. Input material: memory CD4+ T cells from PBMCs. These receptors all stem from a man in his late teens or twenties in good health. Some clones in this sample may be carry-over from other donors' samples. Both conserved end residues are part of each CDR3. Fields, in order: J gene, D gene, clone size, CDR3 length, V gene, CDR3 protein, CDR3 DNA. The D gene is left open where the match is weak. Where a row states a size, it is once, few, many or the class of an expanded clone; other rows omit it.

TRBJ2-1 | NA | few | 15 | TRBV5-8 | CASSARSGYYNEQFF | TGTGCCAGCAGCGCCCGCAGCGGCTACTACAATGAGCAGTTCTTC
TRBJ1-1 | NA | few | 13 | TRBV11-2 | CASSQDTNTEAFF | TGTGCCAGCAGCCAGGACACGAACACTGAAGCTTTCTTT
TRBJ1-2 | TRBD1 | NA | 14 | TRBV30 | CAWSDDRGRGGYTF | TGTGCCTGGAGTGACGACAGGGGGCGGGGTGGCTACACCTTC
TRBJ1-4 | NA | NA | 14 | TRBV5-4 | CASSLDGYSEKLFF | TGTGCCAGCAGCTTGGACGGGTATAGTGAAAAACTGTTTTTT
TRBJ2-1 | TRBD2 | NA | 19 | TRBV5-1 | CASSLLGLAGVESNNEQFF | TGCGCCAGCAGCTTGTTGGGACTAGCGGGAGTGGAATCGAACAATGAGCAGTTCTTC
TRBJ2-5 | TRBD2 | NA | 17 | TRBV18 | CASSPWPREGPQETQYF | TGTGCCAGCTCACCATGGCCGCGGGAGGGCCCTCAAGAGACCCAGTACTTC
TRBJ2-4 | NA | NA | 17 | TRBV19 | CASSIWGRFSAKNIQYF | TGTGCCAGTAGTATTTGGGGGAGGTTTTCAGCCAAAAACATTCAGTACTTC
TRBJ2-5 | NA | NA | 15 | TRBV28 | CASSVQAGWQETQYF | TGTGCCAGCAGCGTCCAGGCAGGGTGGCAAGAGACCCAGTACTTC
TRBJ2-7 | TRBD1 | NA | 15 | TRBV18 | CASSPGQGTNYEQYF | TGTGCCAGCTCACCGGGACAGGGGACGAACTACGAGCAGTACTTC
TRBJ2-6 | TRBD1 | NA | 19 | TRBV9 | CASSVGQGATVSGANVLTF | TGTGCCAGCAGCGTTGGACAGGGGGCAACCGTCTCTGGGGCCAACGTCCTGACTTTC
TRBJ1-2 | NA | NA | 15 | TRBV30 | CAWSARDGGNYGYTF | TGTGCCTGGAGTGCCCGGGACGGAGGCAACTATGGCTACACCTTC
TRBJ2-7 | TRBD1 | NA | 16 | TRBV7-2 | CASSLYRGQGIYEQYF | TGTGCCAGCAGCTTATACCGGGGACAGGGTATCTACGAGCAGTACTTC
TRBJ1-2 | TRBD1 | NA | 14 | TRBV5-1 | CASSEGQGALGYTF | TGCGCCAGCAGCGAGGGACAGGGGGCGCTCGGCTACACCTTC
TRBJ1-2 | TRBD1 | NA | 15 | TRBV5-6 | CASSWPGQGWRGYTF | TGTGCCAGCAGCTGGCCCGGACAGGGGTGGCGGGGCTACACCTTC
TRBJ1-4 | TRBD1 | NA | 13 | TRBV7-9 | CASRQGEGEKLFF | TGTGCCAGCAGACAGGGGGAAGGTGAAAAACTGTTTTTT
TRBJ2-5 | NA | NA | 14 | TRBV2 | CASTTQGGQETQYF | TGTGCCAGCACCACACAAGGGGGGCAAGAGACCCAGTACTTC
TRBJ2-7 | NA | once | 16 | TRBV28 | CASSFSQVLGSYEQYF | TGTGCCAGCAGTTTTAGTCAGGTGCTGGGGAGCTACGAGCAGTACTTC
TRBJ2-7 | TRBD1 | NA | 15 | TRBV18 | CASSPTRGRTYEQYF | TGTGCCAGCTCACCAACGAGGGGGCGAACCTACGAGCAGTACTTC
TRBJ2-6 | NA | NA | 14 | TRBV2 | CASSAESGANVLTF | TGTGCCAGCAGTGCGGAATCTGGGGCCAACGTCCTGACTTTC
TRBJ1-1 | TRBD1 | NA | 14 | TRBV2 | CASSDRVRDTEAFF | TGTGCCAGCAGCGACAGGGTTAGGGACACTGAAGCTTTCTTT
TRBJ2-7 | NA | NA | 15 | TRBV5-5 | CASSLVSLSSYEQYF | TGTGCCAGCAGCTTGGTGAGTTTAAGTTCCTACGAGCAGTACTTC
TRBJ1-5 | NA | few | 14 | TRBV5-1 | CASSLEGRAQPQHF | TGCGCCAGCAGCTTGGAGGGCAGGGCTCAGCCCCAGCATTTT
TRBJ1-1 | NA | NA | 13 | TRBV27 | CASPRSGGSEAFF | TGTGCCAGCCCAAGGTCGGGGGGCTCTGAAGCTTTCTTT
TRBJ2-7 | TRBD1 | NA | 14 | TRBV11-3 | CASSLDGQGREQYF | TGTGCCAGCAGCTTAGACGGACAGGGACGCGAGCAGTACTTC
TRBJ2-1 | NA | NA | 16 | TRBV5-1 | CASSLVGSGSYNEQFF | TGCGCCAGCAGCTTGGTGGGGAGTGGGTCCTACAATGAGCAGTTCTTC
TRBJ1-3 | NA | NA | 15 | TRBV2 | CASSLDSFSGNTIYF | TGTGCCAGCAGTCTCGACAGCTTCTCTGGAAACACCATATATTTT
TRBJ1-1 | NA | NA | 10 | TRBV20-1 | CSARDVKAFF | TGCAGTGCTAGAGATGTTAAAGCTTTCTTT
TRBJ2-7 | NA | NA | 11 | TRBV21-1 | CASRNPGAGNF | TGTGCCAGCAGGAACCCGGGCGCAGGGAACTTC
TRBJ2-3 | NA | NA | 11 | TRBV20-1 | CSASRIDTQYF | TGCAGTGCTAGTAGGATCGATACGCAGTATTTT
TRBJ2-2 | TRBD2 | once | 15 | TRBV5-4 | CASGGGGSLTGELFF | TGTGCCAGCGGGGGTGGCGGGAGTCTTACCGGGGAGCTGTTTTTT
TRBJ1-4 | TRBD1 | NA | 16 | TRBV28 | CASSLGGTGSNEKLFF | TGTGCCAGCAGTTTAGGTGGGACAGGGTCTAATGAAAAACTGTTTTTT
TRBJ2-2 | TRBD1 | NA | 15 | TRBV28 | CASSPRTGWTGELFF | TGTGCCAGCAGTCCTAGGACAGGGTGGACCGGGGAGCTGTTTTTT
TRBJ2-3 | TRBD2 | NA | 15 | TRBV5-1 | CASSQRTSTTDTQYF | TGCGCCAGCAGCCAACGGACTAGTACGACAGATACGCAGTATTTT
TRBJ2-7 | TRBD1 | NA | 13 | TRBV5-4 | CASSWTGGHEQYF | TGTGCCAGCAGCTGGACAGGGGGCCACGAGCAGTACTTC
TRBJ2-1 | TRBD1 | NA | 16 | TRBV11-3 | CASSLEGGQAYNEQFF | TGTGCCAGCAGCTTAGAAGGCGGACAGGCCTACAATGAGCAGTTCTTC
TRBJ1-1 | NA | NA | 15 | TRBV23-1 | CASSPGHPNPRGAFF | TGCGCCAGCAGTCCTGGACATCCCAATCCAAGGGGAGCTTTCTTT
TRBJ1-2 | NA | NA | 14 | TRBV9 | CASSVVGASYGYTF | TGTGCCAGCAGCGTAGTAGGCGCCAGCTATGGCTACACCTTC
TRBJ2-3 | TRBD1 | NA | 17 | TRBV9 | CASSPSLGDRGPDTQYF | TGTGCCAGCAGCCCTTCCTTGGGGGACAGGGGGCCAGATACGCAGTATTTT
TRBJ2-3 | NA | NA | 13 | TRBV11-3 | CASSSRNTDTQYF | TGTGCCAGCAGCTCCCGGAACACAGATACGCAGTATTTT
TRBJ1-2 | NA | NA | 15 | TRBV6-1 | CASSDGQISNYGYTF | TGTGCCAGCAGTGATGGACAGATCTCTAACTATGGCTACACCTTC
TRBJ2-7 | TRBD1 | NA | 15 | TRBV7-8 | CASSPNKGTADEQYF | TGTGCCAGCAGCCCTAATAAAGGGACAGCCGACGAGCAGTACTTC
TRBJ2-3 | NA | NA | 16 | TRBV19 | CASSSMGGIITDTQYF | TGTGCCAGTAGTTCGATGGGCGGGATAATCACAGATACGCAGTATTTT
TRBJ2-2 | NA | NA | 15 | TRBV5-4 | CASSLRGGVTGELFF | TGTGCCAGCAGCTTAAGGGGTGGGGTCACCGGGGAGCTGTTTTTT
TRBJ1-1 | NA | NA | 19 | TRBV18 | CASSRPKSGFLGKDTEAFF | TGTGCCAGCTCACGGCCAAAATCCGGGTTCCTTGGGAAGGACACTGAAGCTTTCTTT
TRBJ1-1 | TRBD1 | few | 15 | TRBV10-1 | CASSDHRGGVTEAFF | TGCGCCAGCAGTGATCACAGGGGTGGGGTCACTGAAGCTTTCTTT
TRBJ1-5 | NA | NA | 12 | TRBV18 | CASSNPNQPQHF | TGTGCCAGCTCGAATCCGAATCAGCCCCAGCATTTT
TRBJ2-1 | NA | once | 15 | TRBV7-3 | CASSLNPSSYNEQFF | TGTGCCAGCAGCCTCAATCCGAGCTCCTACAATGAGCAGTTCTTC
TRBJ2-1 | NA | NA | 16 | TRBV6-1 | CASSESPGSSYNEQFF | TGTGCCAGCAGTGAAAGTCCAGGGAGCTCCTACAATGAGCAGTTCTTC
TRBJ1-4 | NA | NA | 13 | TRBV4-2 | CASSQGPREKLFF | TGTGCCAGCAGCCAAGGTCCCCGGGAAAAACTGTTTTTT
TRBJ2-3 | NA | NA | 15 | TRBV19 | CASTLQEGGRDTQYF | TGTGCCAGTACCCTCCAGGAGGGCGGGCGGGATACGCAGTATTTT
TRBJ1-5 | NA | NA | 15 | TRBV6-5 | CASSYSWGSNQPQHF | TGTGCCAGCAGTTACTCGTGGGGTAGCAATCAGCCCCAGCATTTT
TRBJ2-2 | TRBD2 | many | 17 | TRBV4-1 | CASSQVDMGLATGELFF | TGCGCCAGCAGCCAAGTAGATATGGGACTAGCAACCGGGGAGCTGTTTTTT
TRBJ2-7 | NA | few | 20 | TRBV21-1 | CASSTELEPGLLLKGWEQYF | TGTGCCAGCAGCACAGAGCTCGAGCCGGGACTACTTCTGAAGGGGTGGGAGCAGTACTTC